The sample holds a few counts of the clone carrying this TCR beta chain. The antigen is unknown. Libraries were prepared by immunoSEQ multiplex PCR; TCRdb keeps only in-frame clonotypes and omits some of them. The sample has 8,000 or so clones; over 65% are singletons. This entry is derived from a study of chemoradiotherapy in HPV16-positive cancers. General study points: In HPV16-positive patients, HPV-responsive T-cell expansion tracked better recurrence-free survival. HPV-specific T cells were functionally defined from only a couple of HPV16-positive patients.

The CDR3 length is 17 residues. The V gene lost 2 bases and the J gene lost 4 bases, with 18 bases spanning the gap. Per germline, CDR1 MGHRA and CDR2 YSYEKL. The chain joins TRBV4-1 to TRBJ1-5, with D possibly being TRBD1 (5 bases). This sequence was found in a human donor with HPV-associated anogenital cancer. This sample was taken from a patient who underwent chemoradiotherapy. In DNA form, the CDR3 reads TGCGCCAGCAGCCAATCAGGGTGGGGTAGGTTAAATCAGCCCCAGCATTTT. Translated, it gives CASSQSGWGRLNQPQHF.